One and the same sample provided the 26 T cell receptor beta chains below, sequenced in a study of T cells after yellow fever vaccination. A single record per CDR3 protein comes from TCRdb applying MiXCR to the 5' RACE reads. The data show 500,000 to 700,000 distinct CDR3 sequences, with about 19% seen just once and about 13% held by the top ten. Sequencing was performed on PBMCs, taken 15 days after the yellow fever booster vaccination. Every receptor here comes from a man aged 25 to 40 who received the YFV17D yellow fever vaccine.

The J gene is TRBJ2-1, the V gene TRBV7-9; D gene unclear. Germline-derived CDR1 and CDR2 are SEHNR and FQNEAQ (reference sequence). The CDR3 runs 13 residues. Trimming removed 1 base at V and 9 bases at J, with 10 bases between. Here the CDR3 DNA reads TGTGCCAGCAGCTTAGAATCCCTGCCTGAGCAGTTCTTC. Protein sequence: CASSLESLPEQFF.

This clonotype has more than one count but fewer than ten. This chain uses TRBV18 with TRBJ2-7, with D tentatively TRBD1 or TRBD2 (5 bases each). Trimming cost V 6 bases and J 4 bases, with 28 bases left between them. The germline CDR1 and CDR2 sequences are KGHSH and LQKENI. The CDR3 runs 18 residues. CDR3 nucleotide sequence: TGTGCCAGCTCCCGCACCACGGCTCGTGGGGACGGAGAGTACGAGCAGTACTTC. As protein: CASSRTTARGDGEYEQYF.

CDR3 sequence reads: CASSSPRVSDTQYF. In DNA, the CDR3 is TGTGCCAGCAGTTCCCCCCGCGTTTCTGATACGCAGTATTTT. The J gene is TRBJ2-3, the V gene TRBV12-3 or TRBV12-4, with D hard to call. CDR3 length: 14 amino acids. V lost 4 bases to trimming and J lost 6 bases, with 14 bases between them.

The chain has TRBV20-1 and TRBJ2-5, with 9 bases fitting TRBD1. This CDR3 spans 14 amino acids. V trimming: 7 bases; J trimming: 5 bases; junction bases outside the gene matches: 11. CDR1 is DFQATT and CDR2 is SNEGSKA in the germline V gene (reference sequence). The CDR3 sequence is CSVRGQGVLETQYF. Written as DNA, the CDR3 is TGCAGTGTTCGGGGACAGGGTGTGTTGGAGACCCAGTACTTC.

V and J are TRBV3-1 and TRBJ2-1; 8 bases fit TRBD2. Germline lookup yields CDR1 LGHDT and CDR2 YNNKEL (reference sequence). The CDR3 is made up of 16 amino acids. The ends lost 3 bases at V and 2 bases at J; junction bases unmatched: 6. The CDR3 here is CASSHGGRNTYNEQFF. For the CDR3, the DNA is TGTGCCAGCAGCCATGGCGGGAGGAACACCTACAATGAGCAGTTCTTC.

This clonotype was counted once. The chain recombines TRBV7-2 with TRBJ2-2, with 13 bases lining up with TRBD2. Trimming removed 5 bases from V and 7 bases from J; junction bases left unmatched: 1. The length of the CDR3 is 14 residues. Germline CDR1 is SGHTA and CDR2 is FQGNSA. The CDR3 region has the DNA TGTGCCAGCAGCCGGACTAGCGGGGGCGGGGAGCTGTTTTTT. Encoded protein: CASSRTSGGGELFF.

In this sample, this clonotype turned up a few times. This chain uses TRBV6-2 or TRBV6-3 with TRBJ2-3, with D perhaps TRBD1 or TRBD2 (5 bases each). Trimming pared 6 bases from V and 2 bases from J, leaving 15 bases between. Germline assignment: CDR1 MNHEY and CDR2 SVGEGT. The CDR3 loop spans 15 amino acids. CDR3 loop: CASRRRDGSTDTQYF. The CDR3, as DNA: TGTGCCAGCAGACGTCGGGACGGATCCACAGATACGCAGTATTTT.

A few counts support this clonotype. V usage is TRBV5-1 and J usage is TRBJ2-7; 9 nucleotides agree with TRBD2. This CDR3 region has 16 residues. Trimming at V came to 0 bases and at J to 0 bases, leaving 4 bases not matched to a gene. CDR1 and CDR2 from the germline V gene are SGHRS and YFSETQ. CDR3 sequence reads: CASSLEASGISYEQYF. CDR3 bases: TGCGCCAGCAGCTTGGAAGCTAGCGGGATCTCCTACGAGCAGTACTTC.

This chain uses TRBV12-3 or TRBV12-4 with TRBJ2-7; the match to TRBD2 covers 11 bases. Trimming removed 5 bases from V and 0 bases from J; junction bases left unmatched: 6. The CDR3 sequence is 16 residues long. The CDR3: CASSRLAGKSSYEQYF. CDR3 nucleotides: TGTGCCAGCAGTCGACTAGCGGGAAAGAGCTCCTACGAGCAGTACTTC.

This clonotype was counted only a few times. The V gene is TRBV5-6, the J gene TRBJ2-2, with D maybe TRBD1 (5 bases). This CDR3 has 12 residues. V shed 6 bases and J shed 6 bases, with 9 bases lying between them. Germline assignment: CDR1 SGHDT and CDR2 YYEEEE. CDR3 loop: CASKTDPGELFF. The CDR3 region has the DNA TGTGCCAGCAAGACAGATCCCGGGGAGCTGTTTTTT.

This clonotype showed up just a few times. CDR3 residues: CASSQDLGTGQETQYF. CDR3 coding DNA: TGTGCCAGCAGCCAAGACCTCGGGACAGGGCAGGAGACCCAGTACTTC. J is TRBJ2-5 and V is TRBV4-2, with 9 bases identical to TRBD1. CDR1 is LGHNA and CDR2 is YNFKEQ in the germline V gene. Germline trimming cut 0 bases from V and 5 bases from J; bases unmatched to any gene: 7. This CDR3 is 16 amino acids long.

This clonotype was seen at least ten times. V gene TRBV3-1 combines with J gene TRBJ1-1, with 10 bases matching TRBD1. This CDR3 comprises 13 residues. The V and J ends lost 6 bases and 5 bases, in that order; junction bases with no gene match: 3. Germline V gives CDR1 LGHDT, CDR2 YNNKEL (reference sequence). CDR3 coding DNA: TGTGCCAGCAGTCGGACAGGGGGAACTGAAGCTTTCTTT. Residues: CASSRTGGTEAFF.

The chain employs TRBV27 and TRBJ2-3; D is possibly TRBD2 (6 bases). CDR1 and CDR2 from the germline V gene are MNHEY and SMNVEV (reference sequence). V was trimmed by 6 bases and J by 10 bases, leaving 23 bases between them. This CDR3 comprises 15 residues. DNA for the CDR3: TGTGCCAGCAGACTGACGGGAGTAGTTGAAGGAGCGCAGTATTTT. Its protein is CASRLTGVVEGAQYF.

For this clonotype: A read error is possible here, since a much larger clone lies one base away. The V and J genes are TRBV15 and TRBJ2-5; perhaps TRBD1 as D (6 bases). V lost 5 bases and J 0 bases, leaving 7 bases between the germline ends. This CDR3 comprises 13 residues. Germline CDR1 and CDR2: LNHNV and YYDKDF (reference sequence). This chain's CDR3 is CATSQGYQETQYF. CDR3 bases: TGTGCCACCAGCCAGGGGTACCAAGAGACCCAGTACTTC.

The DNA of the CDR3 is TGTGCCAGCAGTCCCCTCGGGCGGGAGACCTACAATGAGCAGTTCTTC. This codes for CASSPLGRETYNEQFF. This chain uses TRBV28 with TRBJ2-1, with 7 bases lining up with TRBD2. CDR3 length: 16 amino acids. Germline values: CDR1 MDHEN, CDR2 SYDVKM. Germline trimming cut 5 bases from V and 2 bases from J; bases unmatched to any gene: 9.

The V and J genes are TRBV14 and TRBJ2-3, with TRBD2 as a possible D gene (5 bases). This CDR3 has 20 amino acids. Germline V CDR1 and CDR2: SGHDN, FVKESK. The ends were cut back, 0 bases at V and 4 bases at J, with 26 bases in the middle. The CDR3 loop reads CASSQDTSPSSPGWADTQYF. CDR3 nucleotide sequence: TGTGCCAGCAGCCAAGATACATCCCCCTCTAGCCCGGGGTGGGCAGATACGCAGTATTTT.

This clonotype appeared many times. V usage is TRBV7-8 and J usage is TRBJ2-3; TRBD1 might be the D (6 bases). The CDR3 consists of 13 residues. V lost 6 bases and J lost 4, with 11 bases in between. Per the germline V gene, CDR1 is SGHVS and CDR2 is FQNEAQ. The CDR3 bases are TGTGCCAGCAGATTAAGACAGGCAGATACGCAGTATTTT. This gives the protein CASRLRQADTQYF.

In this sample, this clonotype turned up a few times. This chain connects TRBV30 to TRBJ2-1; 10 bases fit TRBD1. Trimming took 1 base from V and 4 from J; bases not matched to a gene: 7. The CDR3 contains 16 residues. CDR1 and CDR2 (germline): GTSNPN, SVGIG (reference sequence). The CDR3 loop is CAWSEGTGVRYNEQFF. As DNA, the CDR3 is TGTGCCTGGAGTGAAGGGACAGGGGTGAGGTACAATGAGCAGTTCTTC.

The V gene is TRBV9, the J gene TRBJ2-3, with D possibly being TRBD2 (6 bases). Per germline, CDR1 SGDLS and CDR2 YYNGEE. This CDR3 is built from 16 residues. V lost 4 bases to trimming and J lost 2 bases, with 17 bases between them. The CDR3: CASSPRGSGVTDTQYF. As DNA, the CDR3 is TGTGCCAGCAGCCCCCGGGGTAGCGGAGTCACAGATACGCAGTATTTT.

This clonotype was recorded a few times. The chain uses TRBV5-1 and TRBJ2-2; possibly TRBD2 for D (6 bases). Trimming removed 2 bases from V and 0 bases from J, with 11 bases in between. There are 16 residues in the CDR3. Germline V gives CDR1 SGHRS, CDR2 YFSETQ. The CDR3 region has the DNA TGCGCCAGCAGCTTAACTAGCCGAACGAACACCGGGGAGCTGTTTTTT. Protein product: CASSLTSRTNTGELFF.

The chain couples TRBV5-1 to TRBJ2-1; no clear D gene. CDR1 and CDR2 (germline): SGHRS, YFSETQ. V was trimmed by 0 bases and J by 2 bases, leaving 9 bases between them. The CDR3 runs to 15 residues. CDR3 DNA: TGCGCCAGCAGCTTGGAGCCAGCTCCCTACAATGAGCAGTTCTTC. Protein product: CASSLEPAPYNEQFF.

This clonotype was seen a few times. The chain uses TRBV20-1 and TRBJ2-7; TRBD1 might be the D (6 bases). Germline CDR1 and CDR2: DFQATT and SNEGSKA (reference sequence). There are 15 residues in the CDR3. V was shortened by 0 bases and J by 3 bases, with 15 bases between the two germline ends. CDR3 DNA: TGCAGTGCTAGAGATCCCCTCCTAGGGGGCTACGAGCAGTACTTC. Amino acids: CSARDPLLGGYEQYF.

This clonotype was detected a few times. The CDR3 region has the DNA TGTGCCACCAGCAGAGTAGGGTACAGAGATACGCAGTATTTT. Translation: CATSRVGYRDTQYF. The chain joins TRBV15 to TRBJ2-3, with no clear D. The CDR3 extends over 14 amino acids. V was shortened by 1 base and J by 5 bases, with 10 bases between the two germline ends. Germline V gene data show CDR1 as LNHNV and CDR2 as YYDKDF (reference sequence).

The chain links TRBV5-1 to TRBJ2-1; either TRBD1 or TRBD2 may fit D (5 bases each). Trimming left V 6 bases short and J 7 bases short, with 20 bases between. The CDR3 spans 15 residues. The germline V gene encodes CDR1 SGHRS and CDR2 YFSETQ. CDR3 coding DNA: TGCGCCAGCAACACCGGGACCGGCCGGTTGAATGAGCAGTTCTTC. Translation gives CASNTGTGRLNEQFF. Full variable domain (outside the CDR3, taken from reference TRBV5-1 and TRBJ2-1): KAGVTQTPRYLIKTRGQQVTLSCSPISGHRSVSWYQQTPGQGLQFLFEYFSETQRNKGNFPGRFSGRQFSNSRSEMNVSTLELGDSALYLCASNTGTGRLNEQFFGPGTRLTVL.

Here the CDR3 reads CASSLESQYF. In nucleotides, the CDR3 is TGTGCCAGCAGCCTCGAGTCCCAGTACTTC. The chain uses TRBV7-9 and TRBJ2-5; D gene unclear. Germline assignment: CDR1 SEHNR and CDR2 FQNEAQ (reference sequence). CDR3 size: 10 residues. V was clipped by 5 bases and J by 9 bases, with 7 bases between them.

This clonotype was seen a handful of times. The rearrangement uses TRBV9 and TRBJ2-5; no firm D call. The CDR3 totals 13 residues. V was trimmed by 4 bases and J by 7 bases, leaving 14 bases between them. Germline CDR1 is SGDLS and CDR2 is YYNGEE. The CDR3 is CASSPSGPGTQYF. CDR3 DNA sequence: TGTGCCAGCAGCCCTTCCGGACCGGGGACCCAGTACTTC.